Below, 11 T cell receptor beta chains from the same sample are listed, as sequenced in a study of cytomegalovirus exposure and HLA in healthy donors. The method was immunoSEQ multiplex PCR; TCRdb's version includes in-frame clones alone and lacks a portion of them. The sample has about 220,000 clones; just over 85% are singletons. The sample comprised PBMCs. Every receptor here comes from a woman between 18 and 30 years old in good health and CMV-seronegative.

CDR3 coding DNA: TGTGCCAGCTTTCGGGGGAACACTGAAGCTTTCTTT. Residues: CASFRGNTEAFF. This chain joins TRBV6-6 and TRBJ1-1; D is uncertain. Trimming left V 8 bases short and J 1 base short, with 8 bases between. The CDR3 consists of 12 residues. Germline V gene data show CDR1 as MNHNY and CDR2 as SVGAGI (reference sequence).

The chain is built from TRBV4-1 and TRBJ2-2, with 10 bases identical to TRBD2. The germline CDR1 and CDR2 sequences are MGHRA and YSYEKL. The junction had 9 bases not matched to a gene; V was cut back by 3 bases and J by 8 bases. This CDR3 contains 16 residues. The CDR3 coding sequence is TGCGCCAGCAGCCAGGGCGGTCTAGCGGGAGTTGGGGAGCTGTTTTTT. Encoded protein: CASSQGGLAGVGELFF.

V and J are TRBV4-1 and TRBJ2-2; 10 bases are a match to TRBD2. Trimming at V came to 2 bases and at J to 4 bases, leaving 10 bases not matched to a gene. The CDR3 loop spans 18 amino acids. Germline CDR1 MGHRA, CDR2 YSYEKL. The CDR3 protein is CASSQYARTSGFTGELFF. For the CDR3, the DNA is TGCGCCAGCAGCCAATATGCTCGGACTAGCGGATTCACCGGGGAGCTGTTTTTT.

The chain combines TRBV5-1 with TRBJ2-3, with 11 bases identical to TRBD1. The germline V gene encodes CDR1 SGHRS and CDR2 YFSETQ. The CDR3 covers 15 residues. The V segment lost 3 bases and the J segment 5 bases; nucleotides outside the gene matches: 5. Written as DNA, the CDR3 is TGCGCCAGCAGCTCGGACAGGGGGCGGGTAGATACGCAGTATTTT. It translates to CASSSDRGRVDTQYF.

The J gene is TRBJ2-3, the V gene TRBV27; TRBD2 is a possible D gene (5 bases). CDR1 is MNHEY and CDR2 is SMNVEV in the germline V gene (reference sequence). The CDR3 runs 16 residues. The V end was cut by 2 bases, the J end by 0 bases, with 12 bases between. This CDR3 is CASSLGLAVSTDTQYF. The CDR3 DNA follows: TGTGCCAGCAGTTTAGGGCTAGCCGTTAGCACAGATACGCAGTATTTT.

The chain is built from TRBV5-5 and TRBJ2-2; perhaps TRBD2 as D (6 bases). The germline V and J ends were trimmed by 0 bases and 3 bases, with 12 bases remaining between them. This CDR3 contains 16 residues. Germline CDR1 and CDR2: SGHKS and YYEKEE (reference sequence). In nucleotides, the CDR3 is TGTGCCAGCAGCTTGGAGTGGACTATATACACCGGGGAGCTGTTTTTT. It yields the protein CASSLEWTIYTGELFF.

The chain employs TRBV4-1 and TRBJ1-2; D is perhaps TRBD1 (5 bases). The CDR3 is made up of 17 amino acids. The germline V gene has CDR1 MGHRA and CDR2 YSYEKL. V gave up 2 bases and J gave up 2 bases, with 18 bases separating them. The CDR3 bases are TGCGCCAGCAGCCAAACCTTATCCAGGGAAGGGAACTATGGCTACACCTTC. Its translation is CASSQTLSREGNYGYTF.

CDR3 DNA sequence: TGTGCCAGCAGTGGGGGAGTTGGATACGAGCAGTACTTC. Its translation is CASSGGVGYEQYF. J is TRBJ2-7 and V is TRBV2; the D gene is possibly TRBD2 (5 bases). In germline, CDR1 is SNHLY, CDR2 FYNNEI. Trimming cost V 4 bases and J 4 bases, with 11 bases left between them. This CDR3 region has 13 residues.

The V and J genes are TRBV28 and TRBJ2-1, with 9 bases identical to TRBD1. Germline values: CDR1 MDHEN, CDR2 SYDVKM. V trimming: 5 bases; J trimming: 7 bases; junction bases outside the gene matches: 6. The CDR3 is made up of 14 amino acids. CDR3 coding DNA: TGTGCCAGCAGTCCCTGGACAGGGGATAATGAGCAGTTCTTC. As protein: CASSPWTGDNEQFF.

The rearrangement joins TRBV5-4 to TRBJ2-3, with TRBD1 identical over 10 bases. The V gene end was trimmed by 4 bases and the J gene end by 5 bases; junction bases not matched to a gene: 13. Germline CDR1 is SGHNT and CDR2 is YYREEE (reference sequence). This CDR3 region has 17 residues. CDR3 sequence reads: CASSQGGDRGLGDTQYF. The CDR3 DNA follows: TGTGCCAGCAGCCAAGGGGGGGACAGGGGTCTTGGAGATACGCAGTATTTT.

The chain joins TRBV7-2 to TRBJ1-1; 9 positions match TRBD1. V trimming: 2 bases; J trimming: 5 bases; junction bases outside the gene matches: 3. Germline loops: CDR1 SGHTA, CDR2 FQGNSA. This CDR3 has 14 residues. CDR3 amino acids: CASSLFGTGTEAFF. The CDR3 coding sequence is TGTGCCAGCAGCTTATTTGGGACAGGGACTGAAGCTTTCTTT.